These T cell receptor beta chains were read from a single sample in a study of blood T cell repertoires in COVID-19. Data came from immunoSEQ multiplex PCR; TCRdb stores just in-frame clones and leaves some out. The sample shows 450,000 or so clones, less than 95% of them seen only once. Sequencing was carried out using PBMCs or T cells enriched from blood (not recorded which). These receptors were obtained from a man aged 18 to 30 who had recovered from COVID-19. The CDR3 runs from the conserved cysteine through the conserved F or W. Fields, in order: J gene, V gene, clone size, D gene, CDR3 DNA, CDR3 protein. The D gene is left open where the match is weak. Only some rows state a clone size, as once, few, many or a class for expanded clones.

J gene: TRBJ2-7
V gene: TRBV5-4
clone size: -
D gene: TRBD1
CDR3 DNA: TGTGCCAGCAGCCCCTTTTGGACAGGGCCGGCAGAGCAGTACTTC
CDR3 protein: CASSPFWTGPAEQYF

J gene: TRBJ2-7
V gene: TRBV27
clone size: -
D gene: -
CDR3 DNA: TGTGCCAGCAGTCCACCCGGTGGGCAGGCGGGCTACGAGCAGTACTTC
CDR3 protein: CASSPPGGQAGYEQYF

J gene: TRBJ1-6
V gene: TRBV2
clone size: -
D gene: -
CDR3 DNA: TGTGCCAGCAGTGGGATAGAGGATTCACCCCTCCACTTT
CDR3 protein: CASSGIEDSPLHF

J gene: TRBJ1-5
V gene: TRBV30
clone size: -
D gene: -
CDR3 DNA: TGTGCCTGGAGTCCCCCAGGGAATCAGCCCCAGCATTTT
CDR3 protein: CAWSPPGNQPQHF

J gene: TRBJ1-2
V gene: TRBV20-1
clone size: -
D gene: TRBD1
CDR3 DNA: TGCAGTGCTAGTCTGGACAGGACCAACTATGGCTACACCTTC
CDR3 protein: CSASLDRTNYGYTF

J gene: TRBJ1-2
V gene: TRBV19
clone size: -
D gene: -
CDR3 DNA: TGTGCCAGTAGTATTAACAGCCTCGGTGGCTACACCTTC
CDR3 protein: CASSINSLGGYTF

J gene: TRBJ1-1
V gene: TRBV7-3
clone size: -
D gene: -
CDR3 DNA: TGTGCCAGCAGCTTACGGAGGAACACTGAAGCTTTCTTT
CDR3 protein: CASSLRRNTEAFF

J gene: TRBJ2-1
V gene: TRBV5-1
clone size: -
D gene: -
CDR3 DNA: TGCGCCAGCAGCTTTGATCACAGCTACAATGAGCAGTTCTTC
CDR3 protein: CASSFDHSYNEQFF

J gene: TRBJ2-1
V gene: TRBV25-1
clone size: -
D gene: TRBD1
CDR3 DNA: TGTGCCAGCAGTGGGACGGGACAGAAAAACAATGAGCAGTTCTTC
CDR3 protein: CASSGTGQKNNEQFF

J gene: TRBJ2-5
V gene: TRBV19
clone size: -
D gene: -
CDR3 DNA: TGTGCCAGTAGTATAGTACAGACCCAGTACCAAGAGACCCAGTACTTC
CDR3 protein: CASSIVQTQYQETQYF

J gene: TRBJ1-1
V gene: TRBV5-1
clone size: many
D gene: TRBD1
CDR3 DNA: TGCGCCAGCAGCTTGAGGACAGGGGGTAAAACTGAAGCTTTCTTT
CDR3 protein: CASSLRTGGKTEAFF

J gene: TRBJ1-2
V gene: TRBV9
clone size: -
D gene: -
CDR3 DNA: TGTGCCAGCAGCGTAGAGCAGGACTATGGCTACACCTTC
CDR3 protein: CASSVEQDYGYTF

J gene: TRBJ1-2
V gene: TRBV7-8
clone size: -
D gene: -
CDR3 DNA: TGTGCCAGCAGCTTATCCGTTTCGCCTTTCGGTGGCTACACCTTC
CDR3 protein: CASSLSVSPFGGYTF

J gene: TRBJ1-1
V gene: TRBV13
clone size: -
D gene: -
CDR3 DNA: TGTGCCAGCAGCTTCTGGGCCGACAGGGAAGCTTTCTTT
CDR3 protein: CASSFWADREAFF

J gene: TRBJ1-5
V gene: TRBV10-1
clone size: -
D gene: -
CDR3 DNA: TGCGCCAGCAGTGAGGGCCAGCAGCCCCAGCATTTT
CDR3 protein: CASSEGQQPQHF

J gene: TRBJ1-6
V gene: TRBV30
clone size: -
D gene: -
CDR3 DNA: TGTGCCTCCCAGGGCAGTCTGGAGTCACCCCTCCACTTT
CDR3 protein: CASQGSLESPLHF

J gene: TRBJ2-7
V gene: TRBV3-1/TRBV3-2
clone size: once
D gene: -
CDR3 DNA: TGTGCCAGCAGCCGGGGGGGGCCCTACGAGCAGTACTTC
CDR3 protein: CASSRGGPYEQYF

J gene: TRBJ1-2
V gene: TRBV19
clone size: -
D gene: -
CDR3 DNA: TGTGCCAGTAGTATGATGGGCAGGGAGGGCTATGGCTACACCTTC
CDR3 protein: CASSMMGREGYGYTF

J gene: TRBJ2-5
V gene: TRBV5-6
clone size: -
D gene: TRBD2
CDR3 DNA: TGTGCCAGCAGCAAACCTCGGACTAGCGGGGAAGAGACCCAGTACTTC
CDR3 protein: CASSKPRTSGEETQYF

J gene: TRBJ2-6
V gene: TRBV11-2
clone size: few
D gene: TRBD1
CDR3 DNA: TGTGCCAGCAGCCCCGATCCGGGACAGGGCCAGGGAGCCAACGTCCTGACTTTC
CDR3 protein: CASSPDPGQGQGANVLTF

J gene: TRBJ2-5
V gene: TRBV7-2
clone size: once
D gene: -
CDR3 DNA: TGTGCCAGCAGCGGGAAAGGAGGGTTGGAGACCCAGTACTTC
CDR3 protein: CASSGKGGLETQYF

J gene: TRBJ2-7
V gene: TRBV11-2
clone size: -
D gene: TRBD2
CDR3 DNA: TGTGCCAGCAGCTTAGACGGACTAGCGGGAGGCTACGAGCAGTACTTC
CDR3 protein: CASSLDGLAGGYEQYF

J gene: TRBJ2-1
V gene: TRBV15
clone size: -
D gene: -
CDR3 DNA: TGTGCCACCAGCAGACGCCTAAGACAGAACAATGAGCAGTTCTTC
CDR3 protein: CATSRRLRQNNEQFF

J gene: TRBJ1-2
V gene: TRBV27
clone size: few
D gene: -
CDR3 DNA: TGTGCCAGCAGTTTATCTTACACAGCTAACTATGGCTACACCTTC
CDR3 protein: CASSLSYTANYGYTF

J gene: TRBJ2-1
V gene: TRBV7-9
clone size: once
D gene: TRBD2
CDR3 DNA: TGTGCCAGCAGCTTACGGCGTACTAGCGGAGGGGACAATGAGCAGTTCTTC
CDR3 protein: CASSLRRTSGGDNEQFF

J gene: TRBJ1-5
V gene: TRBV2
clone size: -
D gene: TRBD1
CDR3 DNA: TGTGCCAGCAGTCAGGGGGCCGGCGATCAGCCCCAGCATTTT
CDR3 protein: CASSQGAGDQPQHF

J gene: TRBJ2-7
V gene: TRBV5-1
clone size: -
D gene: -
CDR3 DNA: TGCGCCAGCAGCTTTGACAGCCCCTACGAGCAGTACTTC
CDR3 protein: CASSFDSPYEQYF